The 17 T cell receptor beta chains listed next were all sequenced from one sample in a study of blood T cell repertoires in COVID-19. Sequencing was performed with immunoSEQ multiplex PCR; in TCRdb, only in-frame clones are kept and a portion is missing. Of 110,000 or so clones in the sample, 65% to 80% are singletons; the top ten hold roughly 6%. Sequenced input: peripheral blood. The source of these receptors is a man in his 70s with acute or convalescent COVID-19.

The chain employs TRBV12-3 or TRBV12-4 and TRBJ2-7; tentatively, D is TRBD2 (5 bases). V was clipped by 8 bases and J by 3 bases, with 14 bases between them. The CDR3 length is 13 residues. Here the CDR3 DNA reads TGTGCCAGCGGGATGGACCGGGACTACGAGCAGTACTTC. This gives the protein CASGMDRDYEQYF.

V gene TRBV15 combines with J gene TRBJ2-7; no definite D call. Germline loops: CDR1 LNHNV, CDR2 YYDKDF (reference sequence). This CDR3 region has 13 residues. V was shortened by 0 bases and J by 6 bases, with 9 bases between the two germline ends. CDR3 in DNA: TGTGCCACCAGCAGAGACGTCCCGCGCGAGCAGTACTTC. Translation gives CATSRDVPREQYF.

The chain combines TRBV11-2 with TRBJ1-1; no reliable D call. The ends were cut back, 7 bases at V and 1 base at J, with 10 bases in the middle. Germline-derived CDR1 and CDR2 are SGHAT and FQNNGV. CDR3 length: 13 amino acids. The CDR3 DNA reads as TGTGCCAGCACCTCAGTGTCGAACACTGAAGCTTTCTTT. It yields the protein CASTSVSNTEAFF. The full variable domain, with the rest looked up from reference TRBV11-2 and TRBJ1-1, is EAGVAQSPRYKIIEKRQSVAFWCNPISGHATLYWYQQILGQGPKLLIQFQNNGVVDDSQLPKDRFSAERLKGVDSTLKIQPAKLEDSAVYLCASTSVSNTEAFFGQGTRLTVV.

The V and J genes are TRBV9 and TRBJ1-1, with a weak D call TRBD1 (5 bases). Per the germline V gene, CDR1 is SGDLS and CDR2 is YYNGEE. Trimming pared 4 bases from V and 4 bases from J, leaving 11 bases between. CDR3 length: 13 residues. The CDR3 region is CASSPGGGTEAFF. As DNA, the CDR3 is TGTGCCAGCAGCCCTGGGGGGGGCACTGAAGCTTTCTTT.

The rearrangement joins TRBV6-2 or TRBV6-3 to TRBJ1-2; the D gene is possibly TRBD1 (5 bases). CDR3 length: 12 residues. Deletions cut 4 bases from V and 5 bases from J, with 8 bases between. Germline CDR1 is MNHEY and CDR2 is SVGEGT. This CDR3 is CASSSREYGYTF. The CDR3 DNA follows: TGTGCCAGCAGTTCCAGGGAATATGGCTACACCTTC.

V usage is TRBV3-1 (or the pseudogene TRBV3-2) and J usage is TRBJ1-3; D is undetermined. CDR3 size: 17 residues. Between the trimmed V and J ends, which lost 1 base and 5 bases, there was a span of 18 bases. Germline-derived CDR1 and CDR2 are LGHDT and YNNKEL (reference sequence). The CDR3 DNA is TGTGCCAGCAGCCAAGGGGTGGCAGGAGGAAATAGAAACACCATATATTTT. This translates into CASSQGVAGGNRNTIYF.

V gene TRBV7-7 combines with J gene TRBJ2-1; D is unresolved. The germline gives CDR1 SSHAT, CDR2 FNYEAQ (reference sequence). The CDR3 is 13 residues long. V was shortened by 0 bases and J by 8 bases, with 8 bases between the two germline ends. The CDR3 reads CASSLALQYEQFF. As DNA, the CDR3 is TGTGCCAGCAGCTTAGCATTACAGTATGAGCAGTTCTTC.

The V and J genes are TRBV12-5 and TRBJ2-1; 7 bases fit TRBD1. The ends lost 5 bases at V and 2 bases at J; junction bases unmatched: 3. The CDR3 is made up of 14 amino acids. Germline lookup yields CDR1 LGHNT and CDR2 FRNRAP. For the CDR3, the DNA is TGTGCTAGTGGTCTGGGGACAGCCTACAATGAGCAGTTCTTC. Amino acids: CASGLGTAYNEQFF. Full variable domain (remainder filled in from reference TRBV12-5 and TRBJ2-1): DARVTQTPRHKVTEMGQEVTMRCQPILGHNTVFWYRQTMMQGLELLAYFRNRAPLDDSGMPKDRFSAEMPDATLATLKIQPSEPRDSAVYFCASGLGTAYNEQFFGPGTRLTVL.

This chain's CDR3 is CASGWLGDEQFF. The CDR3 bases are TGTGCCAGCGGTTGGCTGGGAGACGAGCAGTTCTTC. The J gene is TRBJ2-1, the V gene TRBV27, with D maybe TRBD2 (5 bases). The CDR3 sequence is 12 residues long. V lost 8 bases and J 10 bases, leaving 15 bases between the germline ends. Germline assignment: CDR1 MNHEY and CDR2 SMNVEV (reference sequence).

The chain couples TRBV6-8 to TRBJ2-7, with D possibly being TRBD2 (9 bases). Germline V gene sequence: CDR1 MNHGY, CDR2 SAAAGT. This CDR3 has 21 amino acids. With 8 bases removed from V and 2 bases from J, the gap between germline ends came to 37 bases. CDR3 in DNA: TGTGCCAGCGATGGGGCAGGGGGCGATTTGGGACTAGCCCCCCCCGCCTACGAGCAGTACTTC. Residues: CASDGAGGDLGLAPPAYEQYF.

The chain recombines TRBV5-1 with TRBJ1-1; TRBD1 matches 7 bases. The trim removed 0 bases at V and 1 base at J, leaving 3 bases unmatched. Germline assignment: CDR1 SGHRS and CDR2 YFSETQ. The CDR3 is 15 residues long. CDR3 nucleotides: TGCGCCAGCAGCTTGGCGGGGACAGAGAACACTGAAGCTTTCTTT. It is translated as CASSLAGTENTEAFF.

The V call is TRBV7-6, the J call TRBJ1-6; D gene uncertain. Germline V CDR1 and CDR2: SGHVS, FNYEAQ. This CDR3 has 14 residues. V shed 6 bases and J shed 10 bases, with 16 bases lying between them. CDR3 bases: TGTGCCAGCAGGCGTACGGGGTTTGGGTCACCCCTCCACTTT. Amino acid sequence: CASRRTGFGSPLHF.

This clone was recorded a few times. The chain carries TRBV15 and TRBJ1-1; a weak D match, TRBD1 (5 bases). Germline CDR1 reads LNHNV; CDR2 reads YYDKDF (reference sequence). Trimming stripped 0 bases from V and 3 bases from J, with 17 bases between. This CDR3 has 17 residues. The CDR3 nucleotides are TGTGCCACCAGCAGAGATAGGGGTCAGGGTGGACACACTGAAGCTTTCTTT. Its protein product is CATSRDRGQGGHTEAFF.

This clone turned up a few times. V usage is TRBV21-1 and J usage is TRBJ2-7; the tabulated D call, TRBD1, remains unverified against the DNA. TRBV21-1 is labeled a pseudogene. The CDR3 has 15 residues. CDR3 sequence reads: CASSAHRDRDYEQYF. The CDR3 coding sequence is TGTGCCAGCAGCGCCCATCGGGACAGGGATTACGAGCAGTACTTC.

The chain recombines TRBV6-5 with TRBJ1-2; D uncertain. The germline V gene has CDR1 MNHEY and CDR2 SVGAGI. CDR3 length: 15 residues. The V end lost 0 bases, the J end lost 2 bases, and 10 bases lay between the germline ends. In nucleotides, the CDR3 is TGTGCCAGCAGTTACTCCTCCCACGAGAACTATGGCTACACCTTC. Its translation is CASSYSSHENYGYTF.

This clone showed up just once. The chain recombines TRBV7-8 with TRBJ2-1, with 9 positions matching TRBD2. The germline gives CDR1 SGHVS, CDR2 FQNEAQ. The CDR3 covers 17 residues. Trimming took 5 bases from V and 9 from J; bases not matched to a gene: 17. The CDR3 is CASSPVGGSGSGGEQFF. DNA for the CDR3: TGTGCCAGCAGCCCCGTGGGAGGTAGCGGGAGTGGGGGTGAGCAGTTCTTC.

This chain uses TRBV15 with TRBJ2-7; 9 positions match TRBD1. Germline trimming cut 2 bases from V and 3 bases from J; bases unmatched to any gene: 5. Germline assignment: CDR1 LNHNV and CDR2 YYDKDF (reference sequence). The length of the CDR3 is 15 residues. The CDR3 loop is CATSRTGQGFYEQYF. The CDR3 nucleotides read TGTGCCACCAGCAGAACGGGACAGGGTTTCTACGAGCAGTACTTC.